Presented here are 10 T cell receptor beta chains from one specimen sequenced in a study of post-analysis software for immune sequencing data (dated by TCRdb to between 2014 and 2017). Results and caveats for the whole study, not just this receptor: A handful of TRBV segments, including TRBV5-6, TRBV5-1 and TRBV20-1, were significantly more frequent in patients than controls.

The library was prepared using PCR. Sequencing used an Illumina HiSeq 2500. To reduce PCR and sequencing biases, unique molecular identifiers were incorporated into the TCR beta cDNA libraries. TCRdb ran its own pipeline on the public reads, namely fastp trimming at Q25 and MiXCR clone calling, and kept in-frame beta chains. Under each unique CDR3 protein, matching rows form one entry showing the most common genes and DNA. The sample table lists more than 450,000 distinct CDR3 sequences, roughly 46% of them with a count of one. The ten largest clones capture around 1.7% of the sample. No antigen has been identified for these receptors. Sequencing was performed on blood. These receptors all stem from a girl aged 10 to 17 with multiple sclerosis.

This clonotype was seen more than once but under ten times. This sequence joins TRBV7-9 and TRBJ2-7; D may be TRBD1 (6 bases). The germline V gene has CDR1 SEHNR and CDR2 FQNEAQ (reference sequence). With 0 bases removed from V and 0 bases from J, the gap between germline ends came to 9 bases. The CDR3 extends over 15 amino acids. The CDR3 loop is CASSLADRNSYEQYF. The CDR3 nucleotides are TGTGCCAGCAGCTTAGCCGACAGGAACTCCTACGAGCAGTACTTC.

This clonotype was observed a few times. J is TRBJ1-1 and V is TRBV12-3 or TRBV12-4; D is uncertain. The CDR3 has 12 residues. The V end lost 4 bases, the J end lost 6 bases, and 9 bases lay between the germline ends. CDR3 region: CASSSSRAEAFF. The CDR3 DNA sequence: TGTGCCAGCAGTTCGAGTAGGGCTGAAGCTTTCTTT.

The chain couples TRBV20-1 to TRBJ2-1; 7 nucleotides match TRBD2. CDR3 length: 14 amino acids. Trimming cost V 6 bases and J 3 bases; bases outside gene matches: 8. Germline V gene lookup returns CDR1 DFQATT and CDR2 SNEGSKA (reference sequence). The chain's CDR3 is CSARSGIDYNEQFF. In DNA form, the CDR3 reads TGCAGTGCCAGAAGCGGGATTGACTACAATGAGCAGTTCTTC.

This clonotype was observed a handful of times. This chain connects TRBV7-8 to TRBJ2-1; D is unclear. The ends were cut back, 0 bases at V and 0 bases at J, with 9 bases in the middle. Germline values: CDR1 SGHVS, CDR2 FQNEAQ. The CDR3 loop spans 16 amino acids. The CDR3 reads CASSLAFRDSYNEQFF. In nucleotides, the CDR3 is TGTGCCAGCAGCTTAGCGTTCCGAGACTCCTACAATGAGCAGTTCTTC.

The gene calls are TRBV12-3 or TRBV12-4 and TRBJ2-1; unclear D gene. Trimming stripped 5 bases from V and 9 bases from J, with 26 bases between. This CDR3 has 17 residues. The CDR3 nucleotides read TGTGCCAGCAGTCCCGATCTCCTACCCTTGGACGGCGGTGAGCAGTTCTTC. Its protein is CASSPDLLPLDGGEQFF.

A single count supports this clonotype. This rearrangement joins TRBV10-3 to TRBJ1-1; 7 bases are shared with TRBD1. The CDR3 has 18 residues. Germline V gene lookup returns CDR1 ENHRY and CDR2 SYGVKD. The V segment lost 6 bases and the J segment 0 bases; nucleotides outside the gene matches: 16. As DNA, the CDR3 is TGTGCCATCAGCGGGACAGCCCCTAGAAGGTTTATGAACACTGAAGCTTTCTTT. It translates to CAISGTAPRRFMNTEAFF.

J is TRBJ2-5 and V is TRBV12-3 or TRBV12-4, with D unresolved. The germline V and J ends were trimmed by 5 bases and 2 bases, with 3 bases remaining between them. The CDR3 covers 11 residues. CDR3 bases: TGTGCCAGCAGTAAACAAGAGACCCAGTACTTC. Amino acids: CASSKQETQYF.

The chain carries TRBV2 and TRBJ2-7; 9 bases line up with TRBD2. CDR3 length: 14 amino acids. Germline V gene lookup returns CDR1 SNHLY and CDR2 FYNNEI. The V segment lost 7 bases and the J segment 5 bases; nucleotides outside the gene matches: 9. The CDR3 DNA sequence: TGTGCCAGCAAGGGGGTAGCGGGAGTTCACGAGCAGTACTTC. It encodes CASKGVAGVHEQYF. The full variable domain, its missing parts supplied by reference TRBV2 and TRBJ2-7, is EPEVTQTPSHQVTQMGQEVILRCVPISNHLYFYWYRQILGQKVEFLVSFYNNEISEKSEIFDDQFSVERPDGSNFTLKIRSTKLEDSAMYFCASKGVAGVHEQYFGPGTRLTVT.

The DNA for the CDR3 is TGCAGCGGAGGGACAGGGGGCTATGAGCAGTTCTTC. It codes for CSGGTGGYEQFF. V gene TRBV29-1 combines with J gene TRBJ2-1, with TRBD1 identical over 12 bases. After removal of 7 bases from V and 8 bases from J, the junction contained 3 bases not matched to a gene. Germline V lookup: CDR1 SQVTM, CDR2 ANQGSEA. This CDR3 comprises 12 residues.

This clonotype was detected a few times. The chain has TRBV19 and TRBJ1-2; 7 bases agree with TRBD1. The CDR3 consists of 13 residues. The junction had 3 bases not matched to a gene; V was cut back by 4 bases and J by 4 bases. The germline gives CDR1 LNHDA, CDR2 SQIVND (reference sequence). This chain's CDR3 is CASSTRGGYGYTF. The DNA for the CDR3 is TGTGCCAGTAGTACCAGGGGGGGCTATGGCTACACCTTC.